This note documents a single TCR beta chain sequence. The target antigen is unknown. From germline, CDR1 is LGHNA and CDR2 YSLEER. CDR3 length equals 14 residues. V lost 1 base, J lost 5 bases, and 11 bases lay in between. Profiling relied on immunoSEQ multiplex PCR, and the TCRdb table lists in-frame clones only, not all of them. The table records 130,000 or so clones, around 90% of them present only once. The record originates from a study of T cell responses to AZD1222 COVID-19 vaccine. Study-level findings and limits: Distributed over spike, vaccine-associated CD4 TCRs predominated at 160-218 and 743-854. Two AZD1222 administrations were followed by greater Spike-specific TCR breadth and depth. Clonal diversity was possibly underestimated; the donors were predominantly white British and more often female.

The TCR originated in an adult in good health. V usage is TRBV4-3 and J usage is TRBJ1-1; D gene ambiguous. The starting material was peripheral blood, obtained on day 0 of AZD1222 vaccination. This chain's CDR3 is CASSQATLITEAFF. Written as DNA, the CDR3 is TGCGCCAGCAGCCAAGCAACGCTTATAACTGAAGCTTTCTTT.